The clone carrying this T cell receptor (beta chain) was observed a handful of times. The antigen remains undetermined. Within the sample, other DNA sequences also encode this same CDR3. These data are taken from a study of cytomegalovirus exposure and HLA in healthy donors. Study-wide findings and caveats: In a later analysis, donors in an Asian-associated ancestry cluster reportedly had fewer N-insertions in productive TCRs than the cohort mean.

In the PCR, 60 Vbeta and 13 Jbeta primers were used. The table came from immunoSEQ multiplex PCR; TCRdb's copy has only in-frame clones and leaves some out. The profile shows approximately 120,000 clones, 60% to 80% of them singletons. The clonotype comes from a woman between 50 and 59 years old in good health and CMV-seronegative. The specimen sequenced was PBMCs.

CDR3 sequence: CASSPSLAGSYNEQFF. CDR3 nucleotide sequence: TGTGCCAGCAGCCCCTCATTAGCGGGATCCTACAATGAGCAGTTCTTC. This chain uses TRBV7-9 with TRBJ2-1; 8 bases map to TRBD2. CDR1 and CDR2 (germline): SEHNR, FQNEAQ (reference sequence). The CDR3 is made up of 16 amino acids. J gave up 1 base and V 5 bases, and 7 bases lay outside the gene matches.